One sample yielded the 22 T cell receptor beta chains listed below, sequenced in a study of shared T cell receptors in the human thymus. The method was immunoSEQ multiplex PCR; TCRdb's version includes in-frame clones alone and lacks a portion of them. This sample carries hundreds of thousands of clones, 75% to 85% of them seen once, and the ten largest clones take about 0.013%. This sample was shared with a second study, whose subject was human thymus T cells.

The sequencing sample was made of thymocytes. All receptors come from a boy less than two years old with a congenital heart defect.

The V call is TRBV7-6, the J call TRBJ2-1; D gene ambiguous. V shed 3 bases and J shed 4 bases, with 16 bases lying between them. The CDR3 spans 16 residues. Germline V gene sequence: CDR1 SGHVS, CDR2 FNYEAQ. CDR3 in DNA: TGTGCCAGCAGCTTTCTAGGCCCCCGGCCTTACAATGAGCAGTTCTTC. This translates into CASSFLGPRPYNEQFF. Full variable domain (remainder filled in from reference TRBV7-6 and TRBJ2-1): GAGVSQSPRYKVTKRGQDVALRCDPISGHVSLYWYRQALGQGPEFLTYFNYEAQQDKSGLPNDRFSAERPEGSISTLTIQRTEQRDSAMYRCASSFLGPRPYNEQFFGPGTRLTVL.

This sequence joins TRBV7-2 and TRBJ2-7; 7 nucleotides align to TRBD1. This CDR3 comprises 15 residues. J lost 3 bases, V lost 5 bases, and 10 bases had no gene match. Per germline, CDR1 SGHTA and CDR2 FQGNSA. CDR3 nucleotides: TGTGCCAGCAGCCTCCGGGACAGTTTCGTCTACGAGCAGTACTTC. Protein product: CASSLRDSFVYEQYF.

The chain has TRBV6-5 and TRBJ2-7; D not resolved. The V end lost 4 bases, the J end lost 2 bases, and 18 bases lay between the germline ends. CDR1 and CDR2 from the germline V gene are MNHEY and SVGAGI. This CDR3 contains 16 residues. DNA of the CDR3: TGTGCCAGCAGTTCTACAGTGGCCCTATCCACCTACGAGCAGTACTTC. As protein: CASSSTVALSTYEQYF.

The chain couples TRBV29-1 to TRBJ2-5; tentatively, D is TRBD1 (5 bases). Germline V gene sequence: CDR1 SQVTM, CDR2 ANQGSEA. V lost 6 bases and J 4 bases, leaving 12 bases between the germline ends. The CDR3 runs 12 residues. CDR3 sequence reads: CSVITGRETQYF. The CDR3 region has the DNA TGCAGCGTCATTACAGGACGAGAGACCCAGTACTTC.

This chain connects TRBV6-4 to TRBJ1-1, with 8 bases lining up with TRBD1. The CDR3 extends over 13 amino acids. Germline CDR1 MRHNA, CDR2 SNTAGT. V lost 7 bases and J lost 1; bases outside the gene matches: 2. This CDR3 is CASKGQGNTEAFF. The CDR3 region has the DNA TGTGCCAGCAAAGGACAGGGGAACACTGAAGCTTTCTTT.

This clone has more than one count but fewer than ten. CDR3 loop: CASSQDSFAGNTIYF. The DNA of the CDR3 is TGCGCCAGCAGCCAAGATTCTTTCGCTGGAAACACCATATATTTT. The rearrangement joins TRBV4-1 to TRBJ1-3; D gene ambiguous. Germline V gene data show CDR1 as MGHRA and CDR2 as YSYEKL. Trimming removed 0 bases from V and 2 bases from J, with 8 bases in between. This CDR3 is built from 15 residues.

This clone turned up a few times. This chain uses TRBV4-2 with TRBJ1-5; D may be TRBD1 (5 bases). The V gene lost 2 bases and the J gene lost 5 bases, with 13 bases spanning the gap. Germline lookup yields CDR1 LGHNA and CDR2 YNFKEQ. CDR3 length equals 15 residues. The CDR3 protein is CASSQFDSPHQPQHF. CDR3 sequence (DNA): TGTGCCAGCAGCCAATTCGACAGCCCGCATCAGCCCCAGCATTTT.

The chain recombines TRBV5-1 with TRBJ1-1; a weak D match, TRBD1 (5 bases). The V end lost 0 bases, the J end lost 2 bases, and 11 bases lay between the germline ends. This CDR3 comprises 15 residues. CDR1 and CDR2 (germline): SGHRS, YFSETQ. DNA for the CDR3: TGCGCCAGCAGCTTGGATAAGACAGCTAACACTGAAGCTTTCTTT. Translation gives CASSLDKTANTEAFF.

The rearrangement links TRBV2 to TRBJ2-1, with 13 nucleotides matching TRBD2. The CDR3 has 15 residues. The germline gives CDR1 SNHLY, CDR2 FYNNEI. J lost 10 bases, V lost 7 bases, and 10 bases had no gene match. In nucleotides, the CDR3 is TGTGCCAGCAAGGCGGGGACTAGCGGGATGGGGGAGCAGTTCTTC. As protein: CASKAGTSGMGEQFF.

The CDR3 coding sequence is TGTGCCAGCTCGCCAAGGACTAGTTTTGATACGCAGTATTTT. Protein sequence: CASSPRTSFDTQYF. The chain joins TRBV18 to TRBJ2-3, with 7 nucleotides matching TRBD2. Germline CDR1 KGHSH, CDR2 LQKENI. Trimming removed 6 bases from V and 6 bases from J; junction bases left unmatched: 9. The CDR3 contains 14 residues. Combining the CDR3 with reference TRBV18 and TRBJ2-3 gives the whole variable domain NAGVMQNPRHLVRRRGQEARLRCSPMKGHSHVYWYRQLPEEGLKFMVYLQKENIIDESGMPKERFSAEFPKEGPSILRIQQVVRGDSAAYFCASSPRTSFDTQYFGPGTRLTVL.

This clone has a handful of counts. V and J are TRBV2 and TRBJ2-5, with 8 bases matching TRBD2. CDR3 length: 16 amino acids. Per the germline V gene, CDR1 is SNHLY and CDR2 is FYNNEI. After removal of 0 bases from V and 5 bases from J, the junction contained 8 bases not matched to a gene. DNA of the CDR3: TGTGCCAGCAGTGAAGCGCTTTTAGCGGGACACGAGACCCAGTACTTC. Protein sequence: CASSEALLAGHETQYF.

The chain has TRBV5-1 and TRBJ2-1; 14 nucleotides match TRBD2. The CDR3 runs 18 residues. The V and J ends lost 4 bases and 1 base, in that order; junction bases with no gene match: 7. Per germline, CDR1 SGHRS and CDR2 YFSETQ. The CDR3 reads CASSPGLAGERSYNEQFF. CDR3 sequence (DNA): TGCGCCAGCAGCCCGGGACTAGCGGGAGAGCGGTCCTACAATGAGCAGTTCTTC.

The CDR3 region is CASSPGREGETQYF. CDR3 DNA sequence: TGTGCCAGCAGCCCCGGGCGGGAAGGAGAGACCCAGTACTTC. The chain carries TRBV2 and TRBJ2-5; D is perhaps TRBD2 (6 bases). The length of the CDR3 is 14 residues. Trimming removed 6 bases at V and 4 bases at J, with 15 bases between. Germline V gives CDR1 SNHLY, CDR2 FYNNEI.

The J gene is TRBJ2-5, the V gene TRBV6-4; D possibly corresponds to TRBD1 (6 bases). The CDR3 covers 13 residues. Looked up from germline, CDR1 is MRHNA and CDR2 is SNTAGT. V was trimmed by 4 bases and J by 5 bases, leaving 11 bases between them. The CDR3 protein is CASSVGRGETQYF. In DNA form, the CDR3 reads TGTGCCAGCAGTGTGGGCAGGGGTGAGACCCAGTACTTC.

The chain employs TRBV6-5 and TRBJ1-2, with 10 bases lining up with TRBD1. This CDR3 has 13 amino acids. Germline V gene data show CDR1 as MNHEY and CDR2 as SVGAGI. V shed 6 bases and J 7 bases; nucleotides not matched to a gene: 5. The CDR3 loop is CASRDRGDGGYTF. For the CDR3, the DNA is TGTGCCAGCAGGGACAGGGGGGATGGTGGCTACACCTTC.

This clone came up once. The rearrangement joins TRBV6-5 to TRBJ2-1; TRBD1 might be the D (6 bases). Per germline, CDR1 MNHEY and CDR2 SVGAGI. The V gene lost 6 bases and the J gene lost 4 bases, with 13 bases spanning the gap. The CDR3 loop spans 14 amino acids. DNA for the CDR3: TGTGCCAGCAGCCTTACCCAGGGGTACAATGAGCAGTTCTTC. Translation: CASSLTQGYNEQFF.

The CDR3, as DNA: TGTGCCAGCAGCCCCTCTGGCTGCCCTAGCTCCTACGAGCAGTACTTC. Translated: CASSPSGCPSSYEQYF. The rearrangement links TRBV7-9 to TRBJ2-7; D is unresolved. The length of the CDR3 is 16 residues. The V end lost 5 bases, the J end lost 0 bases, and 17 bases lay between the germline ends. In germline, CDR1 is SEHNR, CDR2 FQNEAQ (reference sequence). Variable domain in full (rest from reference TRBV7-9 and TRBJ2-7): DTGVSQNPRHKITKRGQNVTFRCDPISEHNRLYWYRQTLGQGPEFLTYFQNEAQLEKSRLLSDRFSAERPKGSFSTLEIQRTEQGDSAMYLCASSPSGCPSSYEQYFGPGTRLTVT.

The chain is built from TRBV19 and TRBJ1-5; 10 nucleotides align to TRBD1. The J segment lost 0 bases and the V segment lost 6 bases, leaving 11 bases of the junction unmatched. CDR1 is LNHDA, CDR2 SQIVND, per germline (reference sequence). The CDR3 has 18 amino acids. CDR3 DNA: TGTGCCAGTAGAGACCGGGACAGGGGATATTATAGCAATCAGCCCCAGCATTTT. This gives the protein CASRDRDRGYYSNQPQHF.

The chain joins TRBV6-5 to TRBJ2-7; no firm D call. Germline V gene sequence: CDR1 MNHEY, CDR2 SVGAGI. The CDR3 length is 13 residues. V was trimmed by 5 bases and J by 3 bases, leaving 11 bases between them. The DNA of the CDR3 is TGTGCCAGCAGTCCCGAACAGCTCTACGAGCAGTACTTC. It is translated as CASSPEQLYEQYF.

This sequence joins TRBV7-2 and TRBJ2-3; the D gene is possibly TRBD2 (5 bases). Per germline, CDR1 SGHTA and CDR2 FQGNSA. The CDR3 runs to 16 residues. V lost 2 bases, J lost 5 bases, and 17 bases lay in between. CDR3 nucleotides: TGTGCCAGCAGCTTATCCCCGGGGATTAGGAGAGATACGCAGTATTTT. It is translated as CASSLSPGIRRDTQYF.

The V gene is TRBV6-5, the J gene TRBJ2-1, with 10 bases aligning to TRBD2. The J segment lost 8 bases and the V segment lost 4 bases, leaving 11 bases of the junction unmatched. The CDR3 consists of 16 residues. CDR1 and CDR2 from the germline V gene are MNHEY and SVGAGI. This CDR3 reads CASSLLTSGYHDEQFF. CDR3 DNA sequence: TGTGCCAGCAGTTTGCTGACTAGCGGGTACCATGATGAGCAGTTCTTC.

V is TRBV7-6 and J is TRBJ2-7, with D possibly being TRBD2 (5 bases). Looked up from germline, CDR1 is SGHVS and CDR2 is FNYEAQ. CDR3 length: 15 residues. V gave up 0 bases and J gave up 2 bases, with 11 bases separating them. CDR3 sequence (DNA): TGTGCCAGCAGCTTAGCGTCGGGATGGCCCTACGAGCAGTACTTC. This translates into CASSLASGWPYEQYF.